The clone carrying this TCR beta chain was observed a few times. Germline V gives CDR1 LNHDA, CDR2 SQIVND (reference sequence). After removal of 4 bases from V and 4 bases from J, the junction contained 8 bases not matched to a gene. CDR3 length: 16 residues. Amplification targeted TCR beta CDR3 regions from RNA transcripts. The HTBI set primed first-round TCR CDR3 RT-PCR. MiXCR, run by TCRdb on the multiplex PCR reads, gives a single entry per CDR3 protein. The sample shows about 640,000 distinct CDR3 sequences, less than 25% of them seen only once. The source of the sample is a study of T cells in Graves' hyperthyroidism and ophthalmopathy. 9.5 to 10 ml fresh peripheral blood yielded the PBMCs.

V and J are TRBV19 and TRBJ1-1, with 11 bases matching TRBD1. This receptor was identified in a man aged 25-40 years with Graves' ophthalmopathy. Sequenced: blood. CDR3 DNA: TGTGCCAGTAGTAGCTCCGGGACAGGGGGGAGCACTGAAGCTTTCTTT. It encodes CASSSSGTGGSTEAFF.